The 6 T cell receptor beta chains below were found in one sample sequenced in a study of PD-1 blockade in classical Hodgkin lymphoma. Every single patient, without exception, relapsed after autologous stem cell transplantation, and brentuximab vedotin exposure varied. TCRdb's table, derived via immunoSEQ multiplex PCR, lists solely in-frame clones and lacks some. The table shows 25,000 to 30,000 clones, with roughly 68% occurring only once. The sample consisted of peripheral blood mononuclear cells (PBMCs), taken before the second cycle of nivolumab. The receptors derive from a human donor with classical Hodgkin lymphoma.

This clone appeared a few times. The gene calls are TRBV30 and TRBJ2-1, with 7 bases aligning to TRBD2. Germline values: CDR1 GTSNPN, CDR2 SVGIG (reference sequence). The CDR3 loop spans 17 amino acids. With 4 bases clipped from V and 1 base from J, the junction kept 13 bases outside the gene matches. This chain's CDR3 is CAWTSLAGLLSYNEQFF. In nucleotides, the CDR3 is TGTGCCTGGACATCCTTAGCGGGCCTCCTTTCCTACAATGAGCAGTTCTTC.

In its sample, this clone was seen a few times. The rearrangement uses TRBV7-8 and TRBJ1-5, with unresolved D. V shed 1 base and J shed 0 bases, with 10 bases lying between them. The CDR3 has 16 residues. CDR1 is SGHVS, CDR2 FQNEAQ, per germline. The CDR3 here is CASSLEARASNQPQHF. CDR3 DNA sequence: TGTGCCAGCAGCTTAGAAGCAAGGGCTAGCAATCAGCCCCAGCATTTT.

This clone was counted a single time. The chain carries TRBV7-9 and TRBJ2-5; 9 nucleotides agree with TRBD2. The CDR3 covers 18 residues. Per germline, CDR1 SEHNR and CDR2 FQNEAQ (reference sequence). V lost 1 base, J lost 4 bases, and 13 bases stayed unmatched. CDR3: CASSLGVGGGGVGETQYF. CDR3 DNA sequence: TGTGCCAGCAGCTTAGGGGTCGGCGGCGGGGGGGTAGGAGAGACCCAGTACTTC.

This clone was seen a handful of times. The DNA for the CDR3 is TGTGCCACCAGGGCACAGGGAGGGTACGAGCAGTACTTC. Protein sequence: CATRAQGGYEQYF. The chain combines TRBV15 with TRBJ2-7; D might be TRBD2 (7 bases). The V end lost 6 bases, the J end lost 4 bases, and 13 bases lay between the germline ends. This CDR3 has 13 residues. Germline CDR1 is LNHNV and CDR2 is YYDKDF (reference sequence). Looking up the rest from reference TRBV15 and TRBJ2-7 gives the full variable domain: DAMVIQNPRYQVTQFGKPVTLSCSQTLNHNVMYWYQQKSSQAPKLLFHYYDKDFNNEADTPDNFQSRRPNTSFCFLDIRSPGLGDTAMYLCATRAQGGYEQYFGPGTRLTVT.

This sequence joins TRBV4-1 and TRBJ2-5; D perhaps matches TRBD2 (6 bases). This CDR3 is 14 amino acids long. Per germline, CDR1 MGHRA and CDR2 YSYEKL. Trimming cost V 1 base and J 5 bases, with 11 bases left between them. CDR3 protein: CASSQGTIWETQYF. CDR3 nucleotide sequence: TGCGCCAGCAGCCAAGGGACTATATGGGAGACCCAGTACTTC.

V and J are TRBV6-6 and TRBJ2-3, with unresolved D. V was clipped by 6 bases and J by 1 base, with 14 bases between them. Germline V gives CDR1 MNHNY, CDR2 SVGAGI (reference sequence). The CDR3 is 15 amino acids. The CDR3 DNA reads as TGTGCCAGCAGAAACGGGCAGGTCGGCACAGATACGCAGTATTTT. Amino acids: CASRNGQVGTDTQYF.